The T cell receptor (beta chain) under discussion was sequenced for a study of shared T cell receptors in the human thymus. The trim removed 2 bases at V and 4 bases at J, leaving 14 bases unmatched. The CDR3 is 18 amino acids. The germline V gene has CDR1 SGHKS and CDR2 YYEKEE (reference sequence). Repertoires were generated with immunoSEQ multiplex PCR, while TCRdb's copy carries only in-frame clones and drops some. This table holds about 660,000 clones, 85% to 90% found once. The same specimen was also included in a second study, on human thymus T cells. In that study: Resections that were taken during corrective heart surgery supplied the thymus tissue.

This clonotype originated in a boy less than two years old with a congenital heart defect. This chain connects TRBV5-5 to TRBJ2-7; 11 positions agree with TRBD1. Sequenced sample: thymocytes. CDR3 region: CASSFVEDRGRGAYEQYF. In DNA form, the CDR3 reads TGTGCCAGCAGCTTTGTAGAGGACAGGGGGCGCGGGGCGTACGAGCAGTACTTC.